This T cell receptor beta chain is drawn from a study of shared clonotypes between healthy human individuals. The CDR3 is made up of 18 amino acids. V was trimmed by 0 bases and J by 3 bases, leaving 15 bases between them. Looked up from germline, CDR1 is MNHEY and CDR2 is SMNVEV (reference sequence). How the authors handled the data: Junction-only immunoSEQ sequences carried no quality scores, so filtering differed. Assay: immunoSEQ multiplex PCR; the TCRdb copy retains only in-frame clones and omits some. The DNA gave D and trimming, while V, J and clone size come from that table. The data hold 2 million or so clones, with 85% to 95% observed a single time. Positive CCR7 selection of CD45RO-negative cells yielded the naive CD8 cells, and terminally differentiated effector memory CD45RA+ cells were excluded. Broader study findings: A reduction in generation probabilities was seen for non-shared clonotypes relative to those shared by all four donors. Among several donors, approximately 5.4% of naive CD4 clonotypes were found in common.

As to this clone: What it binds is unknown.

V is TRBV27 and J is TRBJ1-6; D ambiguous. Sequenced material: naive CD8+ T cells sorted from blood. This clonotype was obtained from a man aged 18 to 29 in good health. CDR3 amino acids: CASSLSTPQRDYNSPLHF. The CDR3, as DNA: TGTGCCAGCAGTTTATCGACACCCCAAAGGGACTATAATTCACCCCTCCACTTT.